One and the same sample provided the 32 T cell receptor beta chains below, sequenced in a study of cytomegalovirus exposure and HLA in healthy donors listed by TCRdb under 2017. The library was obtained by the immunoSEQ multiplex PCR assay. The multiplex PCR relied on a mix of 60 forward primers for TCR Vbeta segments and 13 reverse primers for TCR Jbeta segments. The table comes from immuneACCESS by way of TCRdb, which keeps in-frame sequences with V and J called. Part of the clones is missing from these tables; in studies checked, under half for an unresolved V gene and the rest for unknown reasons. In this sample the table shows more than 110,000 clones, 75% to 80% of which occur a single time. Jointly, the top ten make up 4.9% of the sample. Sample: PBMCs. The receptors were gathered from a woman aged 45-60 years in good health and CMV-seronegative.

A single count supports this clone. This chain links TRBV30 with TRBJ1-1; D is undetermined. In germline, CDR1 is GTSNPN, CDR2 SVGIG (reference sequence). This CDR3 has 13 amino acids. Trimming pared 2 bases from V and 3 bases from J, leaving 10 bases between. The CDR3 spells CAWSSYGDTEAFF. The CDR3 nucleotides are TGTGCCTGGAGTTCCTACGGGGACACTGAAGCTTTCTTT.

This clone was found once. V is TRBV7-9 and J is TRBJ2-5; D is perhaps TRBD2 (7 bases). Between the trimmed V and J ends, which lost 5 bases and 3 bases, there was a span of 19 bases. The germline V gene encodes CDR1 SEHNR and CDR2 FQNEAQ (reference sequence). The CDR3 is made up of 16 amino acids. This CDR3 reads CASSHIAGAGKETQYF. In DNA, the CDR3 is TGTGCCAGCAGCCATATCGCGGGGGCGGGGAAAGAGACCCAGTACTTC. Variable domain in full (rest from reference TRBV7-9 and TRBJ2-5): DTGVSQNPRHKITKRGQNVTFRCDPISEHNRLYWYRQTLGQGPEFLTYFQNEAQLEKSRLLSDRFSAERPKGSFSTLEIQRTEQGDSAMYLCASSHIAGAGKETQYFGPGTRLLVL.

This clone was found once. Sequence at one end of the junction differs from germline and may be a read error. The chain joins TRBV6-1 to TRBJ1-1; a weak D match, TRBD1 (5 bases). In germline, CDR1 is MNHNS, CDR2 SASEGT. The CDR3 covers 13 residues. CDR3 sequence: CASSWGTNTAAFF. The CDR3 DNA reads TGTGCCAGCAGTTGGGGCACGAACACTGCAGCTTTCTTT.

This sequence joins TRBV5-6 and TRBJ1-5; 10 bases align to TRBD1. This CDR3 has 19 residues. With V trimmed by 3 bases and J by 2 bases, 14 bases remained unmatched. Germline V gene data show CDR1 as SGHDT and CDR2 as YYEEEE. CDR3 loop: CASSWRGGQGLSGNQPQHF. The CDR3 coding sequence is TGTGCCAGCAGCTGGAGGGGGGGACAGGGGTTGTCGGGCAATCAGCCCCAGCATTTT.

The chain employs TRBV6-1 and TRBJ1-2; D unresolved. Deletions cut 5 bases from V and 5 bases from J, with 9 bases between. Germline V gene lookup returns CDR1 MNHNS and CDR2 SASEGT. The CDR3 sequence is 12 residues long. The CDR3 nucleotides are TGTGCCAGCAGTCCTGACATTTATGGCTACACCTTC. Translation: CASSPDIYGYTF.

This chain links TRBV6-6 with TRBJ2-2; D remains ambiguous. Per the germline V gene, CDR1 is MNHNY and CDR2 is SVGAGI (reference sequence). This CDR3 is built from 14 residues. Trimming shortened V by 7 bases and J by 6 bases, and 15 bases separated the two germline ends. The CDR3 spells CASNVIQVSGELFF. The CDR3 nucleotides are TGTGCCAGCAATGTCATCCAGGTCTCCGGGGAGCTGTTTTTT.

This clone showed up just a few times. This chain connects TRBV6-5 to TRBJ2-7; 7 bases fit TRBD1. The CDR3 length is 13 residues. The V gene end was trimmed by 6 bases and the J gene end by 4 bases; junction bases not matched to a gene: 6. Germline V lookup: CDR1 MNHEY, CDR2 SVGAGI. CDR3 loop: CASRETGTYEQYF. In DNA form, the CDR3 reads TGTGCCAGCAGGGAGACAGGGACATACGAGCAGTACTTC.

A few counts support this clone. One end of the junction varies from germline; a read error may be responsible. The V call is TRBV6-5, the J call TRBJ1-1, with 12 positions matching TRBD1. Germline assignment: CDR1 MNHEY and CDR2 SVGAGI. CDR3 length: 13 residues. This CDR3 is CASSYSEGQGARF. CDR3 DNA: TGTGCCAGCAGTTACAGTGAGGGACAGGGGGCGCGTTTT.

This rearrangement joins TRBV5-1 to TRBJ1-1, with D tentatively TRBD1 (6 bases). The CDR3 sequence is 14 residues long. CDR1 and CDR2 from the germline V gene are SGHRS and YFSETQ. V lost 0 bases and J lost 3, with 9 bases in between. The CDR3 here is CASSLGGGHTEAFF. The CDR3 coding sequence is TGCGCCAGCAGCTTGGGGGGGGGCCACACTGAAGCTTTCTTT.

The gene calls are TRBV4-2 and TRBJ2-7, with 7 bases aligning to TRBD2. With 0 bases clipped from V and 4 bases from J, the junction kept 9 bases outside the gene matches. CDR1 is LGHNA, CDR2 YNFKEQ, per germline. CDR3 length equals 16 residues. The CDR3 loop reads CASSQDRGGGGYEQYF. In nucleotides, the CDR3 is TGTGCCAGCAGCCAAGATCGCGGGGGTGGGGGATACGAGCAGTACTTC.

The chain is built from TRBV5-5 and TRBJ1-1; unclear D gene. CDR1 is SGHKS, CDR2 YYEKEE, per germline (reference sequence). This CDR3 region has 14 residues. The V and J ends lost 3 bases and 1 base respectively, with 10 bases between them. The CDR3 DNA sequence: TGTGCCAGCAGCTGGGCACCCGGGAACACTGAAGCTTTCTTT. It specifies CASSWAPGNTEAFF.

This chain connects TRBV6-1 to TRBJ2-1; TRBD2 agrees at 8 bases. The length of the CDR3 is 14 residues. CDR1 is MNHNS, CDR2 SASEGT, per germline. Germline trimming cut 5 bases from V and 4 bases from J; bases unmatched to any gene: 4. The CDR3 DNA follows: TGTGCCAGCAGTCTAGCGGGCGATTACAATGAGCAGTTCTTC. Residues: CASSLAGDYNEQFF.

The J gene is TRBJ2-3, the V gene TRBV7-6; D gene uncertain. Germline assignment: CDR1 SGHVS and CDR2 FNYEAQ. Trimming removed 5 bases at V and 0 bases at J, with 3 bases between. The CDR3 loop spans 12 amino acids. The CDR3 region is CASSQSTDTQYF. In nucleotides, the CDR3 is TGTGCCAGCAGCCAAAGCACAGATACGCAGTATTTT.

This chain joins TRBV6-5 and TRBJ2-1; 11 nucleotides match TRBD1. In germline, CDR1 is MNHEY, CDR2 SVGAGI. The CDR3 contains 16 residues. Germline trimming cut 1 base from V and 6 bases from J; bases unmatched to any gene: 5. This chain's CDR3 is CASSYWGQGVSNEQFF. The CDR3 region has the DNA TGTGCCAGCAGTTACTGGGGACAGGGGGTAAGCAATGAGCAGTTCTTC.

This clone was seen just once. This chain links TRBV30 with TRBJ1-6; tentative D call: TRBD1 (6 bases). Germline CDR1 and CDR2: GTSNPN and SVGIG (reference sequence). This CDR3 is 13 amino acids long. Between the trimmed V and J ends, which lost 1 base and 5 bases, there was a span of 6 bases. CDR3 DNA: TGTGCCTGGAGTGACAGGGATAATTCACCCCTCCACTTT. It specifies CAWSDRDNSPLHF.

A word on this clone: Compared with germline, one end of the junction differs, possibly owing to a read error. V is TRBV7-7 and J is TRBJ1-6, with D unresolved. Germline-derived CDR1 and CDR2 are SSHAT and FNYEAQ (reference sequence). This CDR3 has 16 residues. The CDR3 region is CASSPPGSSYNSPLHF. For the CDR3, the DNA is TGTGCTAGCAGCCCCCCGGGGAGCTCCTATAATTCACCCCTCCACTTT.

The rearrangement links TRBV6-1 to TRBJ2-7; TRBD1 matches at 7 bases. The germline V gene encodes CDR1 MNHNS and CDR2 SASEGT. V was pared by 6 bases and J by 6 bases, with 14 bases of the junction left unmatched. The CDR3 consists of 15 residues. The CDR3 here is CASSYPRDSWVEQYF. CDR3 coding DNA: TGTGCCAGCAGCTACCCACGGGACAGCTGGGTCGAGCAGTACTTC.

This chain joins TRBV18 and TRBJ1-4; TRBD1 aligns across 7 bases. The CDR3 sequence is 15 residues long. J lost 8 bases, V lost 6 bases, and 12 bases had no gene match. The germline V gene encodes CDR1 KGHSH and CDR2 LQKENI. The CDR3 coding sequence is TGTGCCAGCTCGGCACCGGGACAGCCTAGGGAAAAACTGTTTTTT. Translated: CASSAPGQPREKLFF.

The V call is TRBV28, the J call TRBJ2-7; 10 nucleotides match TRBD1. The V gene end was trimmed by 6 bases and the J gene end by 3 bases; junction bases not matched to a gene: 8. The CDR3 is 15 amino acids. Germline V lookup: CDR1 MDHEN, CDR2 SYDVKM. CDR3 DNA sequence: TGTGCCAGCAGCTCCGCCGGGGACAGGGGCTACGAGCAGTACTTC. It translates to CASSSAGDRGYEQYF.

The chain carries TRBV11-2 and TRBJ1-5; maybe TRBD1 (6 bases). In germline, CDR1 is SGHAT, CDR2 FQNNGV. The V and J ends lost 1 base and 7 bases respectively, with 14 bases between them. The CDR3 spans 15 residues. DNA for the CDR3: TGTGCCAGCAGCTTAGTTGGGGGCGGACGGCAGCCCCAGCATTTT. It translates to CASSLVGGGRQPQHF.

The rearrangement uses TRBV5-1 and TRBJ2-3; 9 bases are a match to TRBD1. This CDR3 comprises 15 residues. The junction had 3 bases not matched to a gene; V was cut back by 0 bases and J by 4 bases. The germline V gene encodes CDR1 SGHRS and CDR2 YFSETQ. CDR3 DNA: TGCGCCAGCAGCTTGGTAAGGACAGGGGCAGATACGCAGTATTTT. Its translation is CASSLVRTGADTQYF.

The J gene is TRBJ1-1, the V gene TRBV6-6; a weak D match, TRBD1 (5 bases). With 3 bases removed from V and 5 bases from J, the gap between germline ends came to 7 bases. The CDR3 is 12 residues long. From germline, CDR1 is MNHNY and CDR2 SVGAGI (reference sequence). CDR3 DNA sequence: TGTGCCAGCAGTTATCGACAGACTGAAGCTTTCTTT. As protein: CASSYRQTEAFF.

The V call is TRBV5-1, the J call TRBJ2-3, with TRBD1 matching 9 bases. With 4 bases clipped from V and 4 bases from J, the junction kept 7 bases outside the gene matches. The CDR3 is 15 residues long. The germline CDR1 and CDR2 sequences are SGHRS and YFSETQ. CDR3 nucleotides: TGCGCCAGCAGCCACCGGGACAGGGTACCAGATACGCAGTATTTT. Amino acids: CASSHRDRVPDTQYF.

This rearrangement joins TRBV7-9 to TRBJ2-7, with D tentatively TRBD2 (5 bases). Germline values: CDR1 SEHNR, CDR2 FQNEAQ (reference sequence). This CDR3 region has 12 residues. The ends were cut back, 5 bases at V and 6 bases at J, with 11 bases in the middle. The CDR3 protein is CASSPSRGEQYF. The CDR3, as DNA: TGTGCCAGCAGCCCAAGTCGGGGCGAGCAGTACTTC. The variable domain in full, completed from reference TRBV7-9 and TRBJ2-7, reads DTGVSQNPRHKITKRGQNVTFRCDPISEHNRLYWYRQTLGQGPEFLTYFQNEAQLEKSRLLSDRFSAERPKGSFSTLEIQRTEQGDSAMYLCASSPSRGEQYFGPGTRLTVT.

The V call is TRBV25-1, the J call TRBJ2-7; D call uncertain. The V end was cut by 4 bases, the J end by 0 bases, with 13 bases between. CDR3 length equals 15 residues. Germline V gene lookup returns CDR1 MGHDK and CDR2 SYGVNS. CDR3 in amino acids: CASSGSEAVSYEQYF. CDR3 sequence (DNA): TGTGCCAGCAGTGGAAGCGAGGCTGTCTCCTACGAGCAGTACTTC.

The rearrangement uses TRBV6-5 and TRBJ2-5; D unresolved. Germline-derived CDR1 and CDR2 are MNHEY and SVGAGI. The CDR3 has 13 residues. Between the trimmed V and J ends, which lost 7 bases and 5 bases, there was a span of 14 bases. The chain's CDR3 is CASKNSGGETQYF. The CDR3 coding sequence is TGTGCCAGCAAAAACTCCGGCGGCGAGACCCAGTACTTC.

The V gene is TRBV19, the J gene TRBJ1-2; 7 bases are a match to TRBD1. This CDR3 contains 13 residues. The germline gives CDR1 LNHDA, CDR2 SQIVND (reference sequence). Trimming took 5 bases from V and 4 from J; bases not matched to a gene: 4. CDR3 residues: CASSPTGIYGYTF. The CDR3, as DNA: TGTGCCAGTAGTCCGACAGGGATCTATGGCTACACCTTC.

V gene TRBV7-2 combines with J gene TRBJ1-5; no reliable D call. CDR3 length equals 15 residues. Deletions cut 5 bases from V and 5 bases from J, with 16 bases between. Per germline, CDR1 SGHTA and CDR2 FQGNSA. The DNA of the CDR3 is TGTGCCAGCAGCCTTGCCCCGGGGAGCCATCAGCCCCAGCATTTT. This codes for CASSLAPGSHQPQHF. Variable domain in full (rest from reference TRBV7-2 and TRBJ1-5): GAGVSQSPSNKVTEKGKDVELRCDPISGHTALYWYRQSLGQGLEFLIYFQGNSAPDKSGLPSDRFSAERTGGSVSTLTIQRTQQEDSAVYLCASSLAPGSHQPQHFGDGTRLSIL.

V and J are TRBV11-2 and TRBJ2-1; TRBD2 is a possible D gene (5 bases). Germline lookup yields CDR1 SGHAT and CDR2 FQNNGV. The CDR3 runs 15 residues. Trimming removed 2 bases at V and 6 bases at J, with 14 bases between. The CDR3 DNA is TGTGCCAGCAGCTTACCCTGGATGGCGGGCAATGAGCAGTTCTTC. It translates to CASSLPWMAGNEQFF.

This clone was found a few times. V usage is TRBV19 and J usage is TRBJ1-3; D uncertain. CDR3 size: 14 residues. Per the germline V gene, CDR1 is LNHDA and CDR2 is SQIVND (reference sequence). Trimming removed 3 bases from V and 1 base from J, with 7 bases in between. The CDR3 loop reads CASSIGESGNTIYF. The CDR3, as DNA: TGTGCCAGTAGTATTGGGGAGTCTGGAAACACCATATATTTT.

This clone has only one observation. The chain links TRBV6-1 to TRBJ1-2, with 12 nucleotides matching TRBD1. The V gene end was trimmed by 4 bases and the J gene end by 8 bases; junction bases not matched to a gene: 8. Germline CDR1 and CDR2: MNHNS and SASEGT. The CDR3 extends over 15 amino acids. DNA for the CDR3: TGTGCCAGCAGTGGGGGACAGGGGGCGGTGGGAGGCTACACCTTC. It specifies CASSGGQGAVGGYTF.

As DNA, the CDR3 is TGCAGCGTTGCTGTCCAGGGGGACACTGAAGCTTTCTTT. Amino acids: CSVAVQGDTEAFF. This chain joins TRBV29-1 and TRBJ1-1; 7 bases are a match to TRBD1. Unmatched junction bases numbered 5, after V lost 4 bases and J lost 3 bases. This CDR3 region has 13 residues. CDR1 and CDR2 (germline): SQVTM, ANQGSEA. Full variable domain (rest looked up from reference TRBV29-1 and TRBJ1-1): SAVISQKPSRDICQRGTSLTIQCQVDSQVTMMFWYRQQPGQSLTLIATANQGSEATYESGFVIDKFPISRPNLTFSTLTVSNMSPEDSSIYLCSVAVQGDTEAFFGQGTRLTVV.